Following are 23 T cell receptor beta chains from one sample sequenced in a study of response to subunit inactivated influenza vaccine. One entry per CDR3 protein, called by TCRdb with MiXCR from the RT-PCR reads. This sample has 550,000 to 600,000 distinct CDR3 sequences, with about 12% found just once. Sequenced here: PBMCs from blood, sampled on the day of vaccination. The receptors shown here come from a man in his fifties or sixties who received an inactivated influenza vaccine.

In its sample, this clonotype was seen a few times. The chain is built from TRBV5-1 and TRBJ2-2, with 7 bases matching TRBD1. This CDR3 is built from 14 residues. Germline V gene data show CDR1 as SGHRS and CDR2 as YFSETQ. J was trimmed by 4 bases and V by 4 bases; bases with no gene match: 4. CDR3 loop: CASSIDRATGELFF. The CDR3 nucleotides read TGCGCCAGCAGCATAGACAGGGCCACCGGGGAGCTGTTTTTT.

This clonotype has more than one count but fewer than ten. One junction end does not reproduce the germline sequence, and a read error may be involved. V is TRBV5-1 and J is TRBJ2-7, with D possibly matching TRBD1 (6 bases). The CDR3 is 13 amino acids. From germline, CDR1 is SGHRS and CDR2 YFSETQ. The CDR3 region has the DNA TGCGCCTGCAGCGTCAGGGGCCGCTACGAGCAGTACTTC. Translation gives CACSVRGRYEQYF.

The J gene is TRBJ2-1, the V gene TRBV12-3 or TRBV12-4; D is unclear. Trimming took 6 bases from V and 12 from J, leaving 15 bases between them. The CDR3 runs 12 residues. Here the CDR3 reads CASSQDRDGQFF. CDR3 bases: TGTGCCAGCAGCCAGGACCGAGACGGGCAGTTCTTC.

The J gene is TRBJ2-1, the V gene TRBV3-1; no reliable D call. With 5 bases removed from V and 8 bases from J, the gap between germline ends came to 16 bases. The CDR3 runs 14 residues. Germline assignment: CDR1 LGHDT and CDR2 YNNKEL (reference sequence). CDR3 amino acids: CASSALVRTDEQFF. The CDR3 nucleotides are TGTGCCAGCAGCGCCTTGGTTAGGACGGATGAGCAGTTCTTC.

V gene TRBV11-2 combines with J gene TRBJ2-5; D not certain. V was shortened by 1 base and J by 10 bases, with 10 bases between the two germline ends. CDR1 and CDR2 (germline): SGHAT, FQNNGV. CDR3 length equals 12 residues. The DNA for the CDR3 is TGTGCCAGCAGCTTAGCCCTCAACGACCAGTACTTC. Amino acids: CASSLALNDQYF.

This clonotype was observed a few times. The junction departs from the called germline gene at one end, perhaps through a read error. The rearrangement links TRBV5-6 to TRBJ2-1; 9 positions agree with TRBD1. Germline loops: CDR1 SGHDT, CDR2 YYEEEE. CDR3 length: 12 residues. The CDR3 spells CASSVGQGRARF. CDR3 sequence (DNA): TGTGCCAGCAGCGTGGGACAGGGACGGGCGCGCTTC.

J is TRBJ1-1 and V is TRBV5-1; D is uncertain. Per germline, CDR1 SGHRS and CDR2 YFSETQ. This CDR3 has 14 amino acids. V was shortened by 0 bases and J by 0 bases, with 6 bases between the two germline ends. The CDR3 protein is CASSLAAMNTEAFF. The DNA for the CDR3 is TGCGCCAGCAGCTTGGCAGCGATGAACACTGAAGCTTTCTTT.

The CDR3 protein is CASSYSLDRAISGYTF. CDR3 sequence (DNA): TGTGCCAGCAGTTACTCCCTCGATAGAGCAATTTCGGGCTACACCTTC. J is TRBJ1-2 and V is TRBV6-5, with unresolved D. The CDR3 runs 16 residues. Germline V lookup: CDR1 MNHEY, CDR2 SVGAGI. Trimming pared 0 bases from V and 8 bases from J, leaving 19 bases between.

The genes are TRBV5-1 and TRBJ1-1, with TRBD1 identical over 9 bases. This CDR3 region has 15 residues. Germline V gives CDR1 SGHRS, CDR2 YFSETQ. V was clipped by 2 bases and J by 5 bases; unmatched bases: 7. Written as DNA, the CDR3 is TGCGCCAGCAGCTTTAGTACAGGGGGCCGAACTGAAGCTTTCTTT. Translation: CASSFSTGGRTEAFF.

The J gene is TRBJ2-3, the V gene TRBV7-3; D is unresolved. The CDR3 loop spans 13 amino acids. Deletions cut 4 bases from V and 7 bases from J, with 12 bases between. CDR1 is SGHTA, CDR2 FQGTGA, per germline. Here the CDR3 reads CASSSLTGNTQYF. CDR3 DNA sequence: TGTGCCAGCAGCTCACTAACGGGTAATACGCAGTATTTT.

This clonotype has just a few counts. The V and J genes are TRBV11-2 and TRBJ2-1, with 10 positions matching TRBD2. The CDR3 contains 18 residues. With 5 bases clipped from V and 7 bases from J, the junction kept 17 bases outside the gene matches. CDR1 is SGHAT and CDR2 is FQNNGV in the germline V gene. DNA of the CDR3: TGTGCCAGCAGCCGAAGGGGACTCGGGACTAGCGCTATGAATGAGCAGTTCTTC. Its translation is CASSRRGLGTSAMNEQFF.

This chain links TRBV18 with TRBJ1-5; D is possibly TRBD1 (5 bases). The CDR3 is 14 residues long. The V end was cut by 2 bases, the J end by 9 bases, with 14 bases between. CDR1 and CDR2 (germline): KGHSH, LQKENI. CDR3 in DNA: TGTGCCAGCTCACCAGGCAGGGCGGAATGGCCCCAGCATTTT. Translated, it gives CASSPGRAEWPQHF.

The rearrangement uses TRBV7-6 and TRBJ2-4, with 8 bases aligning to TRBD2. The CDR3 sequence is 14 residues long. V gave up 4 bases and J gave up 6 bases; unmatched junction bases: 5. Germline V CDR1 and CDR2: SGHVS, FNYEAQ. The CDR3 loop reads CASSSERGSNIQYF. The CDR3 DNA is TGTGCCAGCAGCTCTGAGCGGGGGTCAAACATTCAGTACTTC.

This clonotype came up a few times. V gene TRBV20-1 combines with J gene TRBJ2-7, with 10 bases aligning to TRBD2. The CDR3 is 14 residues long. CDR1 and CDR2 (germline): DFQATT, SNEGSKA (reference sequence). Losses at the gene ends were 5 bases for V and 0 bases for J; bases not matched to a gene: 4. The CDR3 sequence is CSAGSGRLSYEQYF. In nucleotides, the CDR3 is TGCAGTGCTGGTAGCGGGAGGCTCTCCTACGAGCAGTACTTC.

The chain links TRBV29-1 to TRBJ1-4, with a weak D call TRBD1 (6 bases). Germline CDR1 reads SQVTM; CDR2 reads ANQGSEA. V shed 4 bases and J shed 0 bases, with 12 bases lying between them. The CDR3 loop spans 15 amino acids. CDR3 sequence (DNA): TGCAGCGTTGCCAGAGGGACATCAACTAATGAAAAACTGTTTTTT. Translation gives CSVARGTSTNEKLFF. Based on the CDR3 plus reference TRBV29-1 and TRBJ1-4, the full variable domain is SAVISQKPSRDICQRGTSLTIQCQVDSQVTMMFWYRQQPGQSLTLIATANQGSEATYESGFVIDKFPISRPNLTFSTLTVSNMSPEDSSIYLCSVARGTSTNEKLFFGSGTQLSVL.

This clonotype showed up many times. This chain joins TRBV10-2 and TRBJ2-3; D remains ambiguous. CDR1 is WSHSY, CDR2 SAAADI, per germline. Trimming removed 8 bases at V and 2 bases at J, with 5 bases between. This CDR3 is 11 amino acids long. The CDR3 region is CASANTDTQYF. CDR3 sequence (DNA): TGCGCCAGCGCCAACACAGATACGCAGTATTTT.

The rearrangement joins TRBV7-2 to TRBJ2-1; the match to TRBD1 covers 11 bases. V shed 5 bases, J shed 4 bases, and the junction held 4 bases outside the gene matches. The CDR3 is 15 residues long. The germline V gene has CDR1 SGHTA and CDR2 FQGNSA. The CDR3, as DNA: TGTGCCAGCAGCGAGGGACAGGGGGTGTACAATGAGCAGTTCTTC. Its protein product is CASSEGQGVYNEQFF.

The CDR3 region has the DNA TGTGCCAGCAGTTTATGGCGGGGGGCTGGGAATCAGCCCCAGCATTTT. It codes for CASSLWRGAGNQPQHF. The rearrangement joins TRBV28 to TRBJ1-5; tentatively, D is TRBD1 (6 bases). V lost 0 bases to trimming and J lost 4 bases, with 13 bases between them. Germline lookup yields CDR1 MDHEN and CDR2 SYDVKM. CDR3 length: 16 residues.

The chain carries TRBV10-3 and TRBJ1-2; D possibly corresponds to TRBD1 (6 bases). In germline, CDR1 is ENHRY, CDR2 SYGVKD. The CDR3 spans 13 residues. V was pared by 2 bases and J by 7 bases, with 11 bases between. The DNA for the CDR3 is TGTGCCATCAGTGAGACAGGGAGTCGTGGCTACACCTTC. Translating gives CAISETGSRGYTF.

The chain is built from TRBV9 and TRBJ2-1; 7 bases fit TRBD1. CDR3 size: 14 residues. Trimming at V came to 4 bases and at J to 8 bases, leaving 9 bases not matched to a gene. The germline V gene has CDR1 SGDLS and CDR2 YYNGEE. CDR3: CASSRGQRGDEQFF. CDR3 DNA: TGTGCCAGCAGCAGGGGACAGCGTGGGGATGAGCAGTTCTTC.

This clonotype was found a few times. The CDR3 sequence is CASSVTGGLLSYEQYF. The CDR3 nucleotides read TGTGCCAGCAGTGTGACAGGGGGCCTCCTTTCCTACGAGCAGTACTTC. V gene TRBV27 combines with J gene TRBJ2-7; TRBD1 agrees at 10 bases. Germline V gene data show CDR1 as MNHEY and CDR2 as SMNVEV (reference sequence). V lost 5 bases to trimming and J lost 1 base; unmatched junction nucleotides: 8. There are 16 residues in the CDR3.

Remarks on this clonotype: A read error may produce the germline difference seen at one junction end. The V gene is TRBV20-1, the J gene TRBJ2-1, with D possibly called TRBD1 or TRBD2 (5 bases each). The germline V gene has CDR1 DFQATT and CDR2 SNEGSKA (reference sequence). The CDR3 spans 17 residues. In DNA form, the CDR3 reads TGCTGTGCTAGAGATATTTGGGACGGCCGGTCCTACAATGAGCAGTTCTTC. Protein sequence: CCARDIWDGRSYNEQFF.

The table lists this clonotype with a few counts. The genes are TRBV28 and TRBJ1-1; 10 positions agree with TRBD1. From germline, CDR1 is MDHEN and CDR2 SYDVKM. The CDR3 runs to 15 residues. V lost 4 bases, J lost 3 bases, and 5 bases stayed unmatched. CDR3 coding DNA: TGTGCCAGCAGTTCCACCGGGACAGGGGACACTGAAGCTTTCTTT. The encoded protein is CASSSTGTGDTEAFF.